These 23 T cell receptor beta chains share one sample of origin, sequenced in a study of blood T cell repertoires in COVID-19. Measured with immunoSEQ multiplex PCR; TCRdb has only the in-frame clones, and not every one. The sample holds 100,000 to 150,000 clones; roughly 80% are singletons and the top ten take 6.2%. The source material was peripheral blood. The source of these receptors is a man between 70 and 80 years old with acute or convalescent COVID-19.

This chain connects TRBV27 to TRBJ1-5, with 7 bases identical to TRBD1. V lost 4 bases, J lost 7 bases, and 10 bases stayed unmatched. CDR1 and CDR2 (germline): MNHEY, SMNVEV (reference sequence). CDR3 length: 15 residues. The CDR3 nucleotides read TGTGCCAGCAGTTCAGGACAGGATTTTGGGCAGCCCCAGCATTTT. It yields the protein CASSSGQDFGQPQHF.

The rearrangement links TRBV18 to TRBJ2-1, with 10 bases matching TRBD2. V was pared by 3 bases and J by 12 bases, with 5 bases of the junction left unmatched. Germline CDR1 reads KGHSH; CDR2 reads LQKENI. The CDR3 sequence is 13 residues long. The DNA of the CDR3 is TGTGCCAGCTCACCCACTAGCGGGAAGGGGCAGTTCTTC. Translated: CASSPTSGKGQFF.

This clone was observed once. The V and J genes are TRBV7-2 and TRBJ1-5; D call uncertain. Germline assignment: CDR1 SGHTA and CDR2 FQGNSA. This CDR3 comprises 12 residues. Trimming shortened V by 3 bases and J by 5 bases, and 5 bases separated the two germline ends. CDR3 residues: CASSFYDQPQHF. Here the CDR3 DNA reads TGTGCCAGCAGCTTCTACGATCAGCCCCAGCATTTT.

The CDR3 reads CASSQVSGLSSYEQYF. The CDR3 coding sequence is TGCGCCAGCAGCCAAGTAAGCGGGCTGAGCTCCTACGAGCAGTACTTC. V usage is TRBV4-1 and J usage is TRBJ2-7; D may be TRBD2 (6 bases). The germline CDR1 and CDR2 sequences are MGHRA and YSYEKL. The germline V and J ends were trimmed by 1 base and 0 bases, with 13 bases remaining between them. The CDR3 loop spans 16 amino acids.

This chain joins TRBV6-5 and TRBJ2-3; D unresolved. V was clipped by 5 bases and J by 2 bases, with 8 bases between them. This CDR3 comprises 13 residues. From germline, CDR1 is MNHEY and CDR2 SVGAGI. The CDR3 protein is CASSLQITDTQYF. CDR3 nucleotide sequence: TGTGCCAGCAGTCTACAGATCACAGATACGCAGTATTTT.

The chain uses TRBV7-2 and TRBJ2-1, with a weak D call TRBD2 (5 bases). The V gene's germline CDR1 is SGHTA and CDR2 FQGNSA. V dropped 2 bases and J dropped 12 bases, with 20 bases sitting between them. The CDR3 loop spans 15 amino acids. In DNA, the CDR3 is TGTGCCAGCAGCTTAAGAGGGCCCAACCTCGACGGGCAGTTCTTC. Translated: CASSLRGPNLDGQFF.

This chain uses TRBV7-9 with TRBJ1-1; 8 bases map to TRBD1. CDR3 length: 15 residues. V was clipped by 1 base and J by 5 bases; unmatched bases: 6. Looked up from germline, CDR1 is SEHNR and CDR2 is FQNEAQ (reference sequence). CDR3 bases: TGTGCCAGCAGCTTAGGAAGGACAGGGAGGACTGAAGCTTTCTTT. Amino acids: CASSLGRTGRTEAFF. Drawing the rest from reference TRBV7-9 and TRBJ1-1, the complete variable domain is DTGVSQNPRHKITKRGQNVTFRCDPISEHNRLYWYRQTLGQGPEFLTYFQNEAQLEKSRLLSDRFSAERPKGSFSTLEIQRTEQGDSAMYLCASSLGRTGRTEAFFGQGTRLTVV.

The chain is built from TRBV7-2 and TRBJ1-1; 9 bases are a match to TRBD1. CDR1 and CDR2 (germline): SGHTA, FQGNSA. The CDR3 runs to 14 residues. Germline trimming cut 5 bases from V and 4 bases from J; bases unmatched to any gene: 5. The CDR3 nucleotides read TGTGCCAGCAGCCTAACAGGGGGCCGCACTGAAGCTTTCTTT. Its protein is CASSLTGGRTEAFF.

This clone was detected a few times. V is TRBV7-2 and J is TRBJ2-5; TRBD1 might be the D (5 bases). The CDR3 spans 14 residues. Germline V lookup: CDR1 SGHTA, CDR2 FQGNSA. V was trimmed by 5 bases and J by 7 bases, leaving 17 bases between them. As DNA, the CDR3 is TGTGCCAGCAGCCCCTCAGGGCGTACAGGGACCCAGTACTTC. This gives the protein CASSPSGRTGTQYF. Complete variable domain (other parts from reference TRBV7-2 and TRBJ2-5): GAGVSQSPSNKVTEKGKDVELRCDPISGHTALYWYRQSLGQGLEFLIYFQGNSAPDKSGLPSDRFSAERTGGSVSTLTIQRTQQEDSAVYLCASSPSGRTGTQYFGPGTRLLVL.

This chain links TRBV4-1 with TRBJ1-1, with TRBD1 as a possible D gene (5 bases). In germline, CDR1 is MGHRA, CDR2 YSYEKL. V was pared by 4 bases and J by 1 base, with 13 bases between. This CDR3 contains 15 residues. CDR3 nucleotides: TGCGCCAGCAGCCCAACCTCGGGGGGGAACACTGAAGCTTTCTTT. Residues: CASSPTSGGNTEAFF.

The rearrangement links TRBV11-3 to TRBJ2-5, with TRBD1 matching 8 bases. V gave up 5 bases and J gave up 5 bases; unmatched junction bases: 10. Germline CDR1 is SGHNT and CDR2 is YENEEA. The CDR3 runs to 15 residues. The CDR3 sequence: CASSPGGPVRETQYF. The CDR3 DNA reads as TGTGCCAGCAGCCCAGGGGGCCCTGTGAGGGAGACCCAGTACTTC.

The gene calls are TRBV7-8 and TRBJ1-1; 7 nucleotides agree with TRBD1. V gave up 4 bases and J gave up 4 bases; unmatched junction bases: 6. Germline CDR1 is SGHVS and CDR2 is FQNEAQ. The CDR3 contains 14 residues. The CDR3 reads CASSSITGATEAFF. In DNA, the CDR3 is TGTGCCAGCAGCTCAATCACAGGGGCCACTGAAGCTTTCTTT. Looking up the rest from reference TRBV7-8 and TRBJ1-1 gives the full variable domain: GAGVSQSPRYKVAKRGQDVALRCDPISGHVSLFWYQQALGQGPEFLTYFQNEAQLDKSGLPSDRFFAERPEGSVSTLKIQRTQQEDSAVYLCASSSITGATEAFFGQGTRLTVV.

The chain recombines TRBV7-9 with TRBJ1-4, with D tentatively TRBD1 (5 bases). With 1 base removed from V and 5 bases from J, the gap between germline ends came to 14 bases. Looked up from germline, CDR1 is SEHNR and CDR2 is FQNEAQ (reference sequence). The CDR3 is 16 amino acids. CDR3 in amino acids: CASSLGTQGENEKLFF. CDR3 nucleotide sequence: TGTGCCAGCAGCTTAGGGACCCAGGGTGAGAATGAAAAACTGTTTTTT. The whole variable domain, remainder taken from reference TRBV7-9 and TRBJ1-4, is DTGVSQNPRHKITKRGQNVTFRCDPISEHNRLYWYRQTLGQGPEFLTYFQNEAQLEKSRLLSDRFSAERPKGSFSTLEIQRTEQGDSAMYLCASSLGTQGENEKLFFGSGTQLSVL.

This clone has more than one count but fewer than ten. The chain employs TRBV19 and TRBJ1-1, with TRBD1 matching over 11 bases. Germline-derived CDR1 and CDR2 are LNHDA and SQIVND (reference sequence). CDR3 length: 13 residues. J lost 9 bases, V lost 7 bases, and 7 bases had no gene match. CDR3 in amino acids: CASTLDRGHQAFF. The CDR3 DNA follows: TGTGCCAGTACCCTGGACAGGGGGCACCAAGCTTTCTTT.

The V gene is TRBV5-1, the J gene TRBJ2-3; D unclear. V shed 2 bases and J shed 5 bases, with 9 bases lying between them. The germline CDR1 and CDR2 sequences are SGHRS and YFSETQ. CDR3 length equals 13 residues. The CDR3 protein is CASSLFSGDTQYF. CDR3 sequence (DNA): TGCGCCAGCAGCTTATTCTCAGGAGATACGCAGTATTTT.

The chain is built from TRBV27 and TRBJ2-6; maybe TRBD1 (6 bases). CDR1 and CDR2 from the germline V gene are MNHEY and SMNVEV (reference sequence). The CDR3 contains 20 residues. V lost 8 bases to trimming and J lost 0 bases, with 26 bases between them. Written as DNA, the CDR3 is TGTGCCAGCCGAGCCCAGGGTACAGGGTGGTCTAGCTCTGGGGCCAACGTCCTGACTTTC. This encodes CASRAQGTGWSSSGANVLTF.

V is TRBV5-1 and J is TRBJ2-1; the D gene is possibly TRBD1 (6 bases). V was cut by 3 bases and J by 0 bases, with 10 bases left in between. From germline, CDR1 is SGHRS and CDR2 YFSETQ. The CDR3 loop spans 15 amino acids. The DNA for the CDR3 is TGCGCCAGCAGCTCGGACAGCGCCTCCTACAATGAGCAGTTCTTC. Protein product: CASSSDSASYNEQFF.

The chain links TRBV13 to TRBJ2-5; 9 nucleotides line up with TRBD2. Per the germline V gene, CDR1 is PRHDT and CDR2 is FYEKMQ (reference sequence). V lost 2 bases and J lost 6; bases outside the gene matches: 10. The CDR3 consists of 16 residues. The CDR3 is CASSLWASGIRQTQYF. The CDR3 coding sequence is TGTGCCAGCAGCTTATGGGCTAGCGGGATAAGGCAGACCCAGTACTTC.

V is TRBV5-1 and J is TRBJ2-7; TRBD1 is a possible D gene (6 bases). V lost 5 bases to trimming and J lost 0 bases, with 12 bases between them. The CDR3 covers 14 residues. Germline assignment: CDR1 SGHRS and CDR2 YFSETQ. The CDR3 loop reads CASRTQGSSYEQYF. CDR3 DNA sequence: TGCGCCAGCAGAACACAGGGAAGCTCCTACGAGCAGTACTTC. Full variable domain (remainder filled in from reference TRBV5-1 and TRBJ2-7): KAGVTQTPRYLIKTRGQQVTLSCSPISGHRSVSWYQQTPGQGLQFLFEYFSETQRNKGNFPGRFSGRQFSNSRSEMNVSTLELGDSALYLCASRTQGSSYEQYFGPGTRLTVT.

The J gene is TRBJ2-5, the V gene TRBV28, with TRBD2 identical over 8 bases. The CDR3 is 16 residues long. Unmatched junction bases numbered 13, after V lost 5 bases and J lost 5 bases. CDR1 and CDR2 from the germline V gene are MDHEN and SYDVKM. CDR3 protein: CASSRPPREDWETQYF. In nucleotides, the CDR3 is TGTGCCAGCAGTCGCCCGCCGCGGGAGGATTGGGAGACCCAGTACTTC.

The genes are TRBV29-1 and TRBJ1-2; the D gene is possibly TRBD1 (6 bases). Germline CDR1 SQVTM, CDR2 ANQGSEA. The CDR3 consists of 12 residues. CDR3 coding DNA: TGCGGAGTTGGGTTGGGGGCGGTTGGCTACACCTTC. Translation: CGVGLGAVGYTF.

The rearrangement uses TRBV9 and TRBJ2-2; 15 bases map to TRBD2. CDR3 length: 17 residues. CDR1 is SGDLS, CDR2 YYNGEE, per germline. V was clipped by 3 bases and J by 4 bases; unmatched bases: 4. The CDR3 loop reads CASSALGLAGGTGELFF. In DNA form, the CDR3 reads TGTGCCAGCAGCGCCCTGGGACTAGCGGGGGGCACCGGGGAGCTGTTTTTT.

A note on this clone: One end of the junction is discordant with germline, which a read error may explain. The chain uses TRBV7-8 and TRBJ2-2, with 9 bases aligning to TRBD2. The CDR3 covers 13 residues. Germline V lookup: CDR1 SGHVS, CDR2 FQNEAQ. In DNA form, the CDR3 reads TGTGCCAGCAGGTTAGCGGGAGCCGGGGAGCTGTTTTTT. Its translation is CASRLAGAGELFF. Complete variable domain (other parts from reference TRBV7-8 and TRBJ2-2): GAGVSQSPRYKVAKRGQDVALRCDPISGHVSLFWYQQALGQGPEFLTYFQNEAQLDKSGLPSDRFFAERPEGSVSTLKIQRTQQEDSAVYLCASRLAGAGELFFGEGSRLTVL.